These 7 T cell receptor beta chains were all obtained from the same sample, sequenced in a study of Graves' ophthalmopathy and Graves' hyperthyroidism (dated by TCRdb to 2016 to 2019). The sequencing machine was an Illumina HiSeq 2000. TCR beta CDR3 regions were amplified from RNA transcripts for repertoire sequencing. The first round of RT-PCR was done with HTBI primers and the Qiagen OneStep RT-PCR kit, and was followed by a second round of multiplex PCR, then size selection and purification. TCRdb handled the public reads itself, with Q25 trimming in fastp and clone calling in MiXCR, and kept productive beta chains. Each CDR3 protein gets just one entry, which takes the most common genes and DNA from the rows behind it. Counted in this sample were 740,000 or so distinct CDR3 sequences; 40% of them appeared once. Of the sample, 35% to 55% is held by the ten largest clones. The sample comprised peripheral blood. The source is an adult man with Graves' ophthalmopathy.

This clonotype occurred a few times. This chain links TRBV9 with TRBJ1-3, with D hard to call. This CDR3 contains 16 residues. The germline V gene encodes CDR1 SGDLS and CDR2 YYNGEE. Trimming stripped 1 base from V and 0 bases from J, with 11 bases between. CDR3 DNA sequence: TGTGCCAGCAGCGTACTGTGGTCCCACTCTGGAAACACCATATATTTT. Translating it yields CASSVLWSHSGNTIYF. Variable domain in full (rest from reference TRBV9 and TRBJ1-3): DSGVTQTPKHLITATGQRVTLRCSPRSGDLSVYWYQQSLDQGLQFLIQYYNGEERAKGNILERFSAQQFPDLHSELNLSSLELGDSALYFCASSVLWSHSGNTIYFGEGSWLTVV.

With regard to this clonotype: A read error is possible here, since a much larger clone lies one base away. The chain combines TRBV5-8 with TRBJ1-2; D uncertain. The germline CDR1 and CDR2 sequences are SGHTS and YDEGEE. The CDR3 has 13 amino acids. The CDR3 reads CASSLAVNYGHTF. CDR3 DNA sequence: TGCGCCAGCAGCTTGGCTGTGAACTATGGCCACACCTTC.

The chain joins TRBV7-9 to TRBJ2-1; D not certain. This CDR3 is built from 15 residues. The germline CDR1 and CDR2 sequences are SEHNR and FQNEAQ (reference sequence). V lost 1 base and J 9 bases, leaving 16 bases between the germline ends. CDR3 protein: CASSLDPARDSEQFF. In DNA form, the CDR3 reads TGTGCCAGCAGCTTAGATCCTGCTCGTGATTCTGAGCAGTTCTTC.

This clonotype was seen ten or more times. The V call is TRBV29-1, the J call TRBJ1-1; D is unresolved. Per germline, CDR1 SQVTM and CDR2 ANQGSEA. CDR3 length equals 13 residues. The ends were cut back, 7 bases at V and 0 bases at J, with 12 bases in the middle. CDR3 loop: CSALTEVNTEAFF. The DNA for the CDR3 is TGCAGCGCCTTGACGGAAGTGAACACTGAAGCTTTCTTT. The whole variable domain, remainder taken from reference TRBV29-1 and TRBJ1-1, is SAVISQKPSRDICQRGTSLTIQCQVDSQVTMMFWYRQQPGQSLTLIATANQGSEATYESGFVIDKFPISRPNLTFSTLTVSNMSPEDSSIYLCSALTEVNTEAFFGQGTRLTVV.

The sample holds a few counts of this clonotype. The chain uses TRBV9 and TRBJ1-3; D perhaps matches TRBD1 (6 bases). CDR1 is SGDLS and CDR2 is YYNGEE in the germline V gene. This CDR3 spans 17 amino acids. V was cut by 5 bases and J by 0 bases, with 18 bases left in between. CDR3 residues: CASSPIVGTTSGNTIYF. CDR3 in DNA: TGTGCCAGCAGTCCGATCGTCGGGACAACCTCTGGAAACACCATATATTTT.

In this sample, this clonotype turned up a few times. This chain links TRBV9 with TRBJ1-2, with unresolved D. The CDR3 loop spans 15 amino acids. CDR1 and CDR2 (germline): SGDLS, YYNGEE. Trimming took off 3 bases at V and 0 bases at J, with 12 bases between the two ends. CDR3 sequence (DNA): TGTGCCAGCAGCGCCTGGACCAACCCTAACTATGGCTACACCTTC. It encodes CASSAWTNPNYGYTF.

About this clonotype itself: The conserved phenylalanine or tryptophan normally closing the CDR3 is absent here, so this likely arose from a read error. It is unclear where the CDR3 begins or ends on the DNA, so no DNA is shown, and the CDR3 is as TCRdb lists it. V gene TRBV29-1 combines with J gene TRBJ2-7; the table's D call, TRBD1, was not checked against the DNA. Germline V gives CDR1 SQVTM, CDR2 ANQGSEA. The CDR3 region is 9 residues in length, termini included. The CDR3 region is CSVHTGGCL.